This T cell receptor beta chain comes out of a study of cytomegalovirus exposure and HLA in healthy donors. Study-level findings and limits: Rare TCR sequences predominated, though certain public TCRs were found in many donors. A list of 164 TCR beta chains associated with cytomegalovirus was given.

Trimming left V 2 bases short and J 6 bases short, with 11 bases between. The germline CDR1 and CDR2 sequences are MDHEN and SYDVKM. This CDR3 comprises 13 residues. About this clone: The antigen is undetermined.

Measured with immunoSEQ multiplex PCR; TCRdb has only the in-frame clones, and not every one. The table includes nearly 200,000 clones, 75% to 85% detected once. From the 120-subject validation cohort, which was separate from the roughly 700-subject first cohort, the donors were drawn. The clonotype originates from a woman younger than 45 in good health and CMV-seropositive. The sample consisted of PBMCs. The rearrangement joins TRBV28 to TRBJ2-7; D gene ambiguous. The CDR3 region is CASSLDKGSEQYF. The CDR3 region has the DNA TGTGCCAGCAGTTTAGACAAAGGCTCCGAGCAGTACTTC.